This TCR beta chain stems from a study of CD8+ T cells in alopecia areata. As for the study in general: The study gave treated patients oral tofacitinib at 5 to 10 mg twice daily.

With respect to this clone: Its antigen is not identified.

Following extraction, RNA underwent reverse transcription to cDNA, which served as the sequencing template. Clones were sequenced by immunoSEQ multiplex PCR, and TCRdb holds only the in-frame ones, with some missing. The sample shows 6,500 to 7,500 clones, 55% to 70% of them seen only once. The CDR3 has 14 residues. Germline assignment: CDR1 SGHTA and CDR2 FQGNSA. The V gene end was trimmed by 2 bases and the J gene end by 8 bases; junction bases not matched to a gene: 6. Study outcomes and limitations: In scalp samples, resident alphabeta T cells of normal skin are also sequenced. Elevated clonality characterized lesional scalp relative to normal scalp, particularly in alopecia totalis/universalis. Patients displayed less clarity in TCR sharing than mice, a finding possibly related to HLA.

Alopecia areata patients had lesional scalp punch biopsies and peripheral blood taken from them. This clonotype originated in a human donor with alopecia areata. The rearrangement uses TRBV7-2 and TRBJ2-1; 7 bases match TRBD2. The sequencing used skin, collected at week 0. The CDR3 bases are TGTGCCAGCAGCTTACAGCTAGCGGCTCATGAGCAGTTCTTC. As protein: CASSLQLAAHEQFF.